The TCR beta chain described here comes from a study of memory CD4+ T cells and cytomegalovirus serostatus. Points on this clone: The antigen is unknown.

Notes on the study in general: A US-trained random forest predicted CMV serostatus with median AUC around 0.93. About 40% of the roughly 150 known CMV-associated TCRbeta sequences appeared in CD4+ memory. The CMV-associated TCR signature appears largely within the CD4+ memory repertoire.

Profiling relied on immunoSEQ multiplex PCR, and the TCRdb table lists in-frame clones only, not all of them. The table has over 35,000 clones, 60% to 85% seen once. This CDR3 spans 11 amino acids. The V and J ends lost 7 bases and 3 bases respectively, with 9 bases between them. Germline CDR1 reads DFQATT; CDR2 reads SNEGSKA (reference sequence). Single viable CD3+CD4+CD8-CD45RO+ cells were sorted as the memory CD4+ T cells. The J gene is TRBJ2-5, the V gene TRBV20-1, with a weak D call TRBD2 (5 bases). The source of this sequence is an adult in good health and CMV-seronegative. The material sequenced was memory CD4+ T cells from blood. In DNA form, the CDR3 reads TGCAGTGTCACTAGAGAAGAGACCCAGTACTTC. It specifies CSVTREETQYF.